The 5 T cell receptor beta chains reported below all come from one sample, sequenced in a study of Graves' ophthalmopathy and Graves' hyperthyroidism. Amplification of the TCR beta CDR3 regions used RNA transcripts (as template). The first-round RT-PCR employed HTBI primers together with the Qiagen OneStep RT-PCR kit. A multiplex PCR was then performed as the second round. Using its own MiXCR run on the multiplex PCR reads, TCRdb lists one record per CDR3 protein. The data show around 520,000 distinct CDR3 sequences, with about 35% seen just once and 3.5% to 5% held by the top ten. The specimen was peripheral blood or thyroid tissue (not recorded which). The receptors derive from an adult man with Graves' hyperthyroidism.

This clonotype turned up a few times. This sequence joins TRBV29-1 and TRBJ2-3, with no clear D. CDR3 length: 15 amino acids. V lost 4 bases to trimming and J lost 1 base, with 15 bases between them. Germline V CDR1 and CDR2: SQVTM, ANQGSEA. This CDR3 is CSVALGILGTDTQYF. CDR3 nucleotides: TGCAGCGTTGCCCTCGGTATCCTGGGCACAGATACGCAGTATTTT.

This clonotype has just one count. The rearrangement uses TRBV12-3 or TRBV12-4 and TRBJ2-5; a weak D match, TRBD2 (6 bases). V lost 3 bases, J lost 7 bases, and 12 bases lay in between. This CDR3 is built from 13 residues. The chain's CDR3 is CASSLGGYATQYF. DNA of the CDR3: TGTGCCAGCAGTTTGGGGGGATACGCGACCCAGTACTTC.

This clonotype came up many times. The V and J genes are TRBV20-1 and TRBJ2-5, with D perhaps matching TRBD2 (6 bases). This CDR3 comprises 13 residues. Germline V gene data show CDR1 as DFQATT and CDR2 as SNEGSKA (reference sequence). The V end lost 6 bases, the J end lost 1 base, and 12 bases lay between the germline ends. The CDR3 DNA reads as TGCAGTGCAGGGACTGGGGCCCAAGAGACCCAGTACTTC. Encoded protein: CSAGTGAQETQYF.

With respect to this clonotype: Being one base from a much bigger clone, this may be a read error. The chain uses TRBV6-1 and TRBJ1-5, with TRBD1 identical over 10 bases. Germline-derived CDR1 and CDR2 are MNHNS and SASEGT. The CDR3 runs to 14 residues. The CDR3 protein is CAGSGDRGNQPQHF. The CDR3 bases are TGTGCCGGCAGCGGGGACAGGGGTAATCAGCCCCAGCATTTT.

The table lists this clonotype with a count of one. The chain employs TRBV24-1 and TRBJ2-2; TRBD1 matches at 7 bases. In germline, CDR1 is KGHDR, CDR2 SFDVKD. This CDR3 contains 17 residues. Trimming cost V 1 base and J 3 bases; bases outside gene matches: 7. The CDR3 DNA follows: TGTGCCACCAGTGATTTCTCGACAGGGAAGGACACCGGGGAGCTGTTTTTT. It translates to CATSDFSTGKDTGELFF.